Each of the 10 T cell receptor beta chains below was sequenced from the same sample in a study of shared T cell receptors in the human thymus. Using immunoSEQ multiplex PCR, the repertoire was profiled, and TCRdb retains in-frame clones only, with some absent. The table has hundreds of thousands of clones, 70% to 90% seen once. These same records also appear under a second study, on human thymus T cells.

The sequencing input was thymocytes. These receptors were collected from a girl in the first two years of life with a congenital heart defect.

The genes are TRBV4-3 and TRBJ1-2; D is undetermined. The germline V gene encodes CDR1 LGHNA and CDR2 YSLEER. The ends were cut back, 1 base at V and 2 bases at J, with 5 bases in the middle. The CDR3 spans 13 residues. Here the CDR3 reads CASSQVTNYGYTF. CDR3 coding DNA: TGCGCCAGCAGCCAAGTCACAAACTATGGCTACACCTTC.

V gene TRBV21-1 combines with J gene TRBJ2-7; no DNA check was done on the table's D call, TRBD1. TRBV21-1 constitutes a pseudogene. The CDR3 loop spans 11 amino acids. The CDR3 region has the DNA TGTGCCAGAGAACCAGGGGGAATAAGGATCTTC. Translation gives CAREPGGIRIF.

This chain joins TRBV28 and TRBJ1-1; TRBD1 aligns across 7 bases. The CDR3 consists of 14 residues. Germline V lookup: CDR1 MDHEN, CDR2 SYDVKM. V lost 5 bases and J lost 7; bases outside the gene matches: 10. The CDR3, as DNA: TGTGCCAGCAGTGCTGTGACAGGGAAACTTGAAGCTTTCTTT. Its translation is CASSAVTGKLEAFF.

J is TRBJ1-1 and V is TRBV7-8; TRBD1 aligns across 7 bases. CDR3 length equals 13 residues. V lost 5 bases, J lost 7 bases, and 7 bases stayed unmatched. CDR1 and CDR2 (germline): SGHVS, FQNEAQ. The chain's CDR3 is CASSPWGDSEAFF. In DNA, the CDR3 is TGTGCCAGCAGCCCATGGGGGGACAGTGAAGCTTTCTTT.

The chain joins TRBV29-1 to TRBJ1-2; no definite D call. Trimming removed 7 bases from V and 6 bases from J, with 9 bases in between. Germline values: CDR1 SQVTM, CDR2 ANQGSEA. The CDR3 consists of 10 residues. The CDR3 DNA is TGCAGCGCCTTCCAGGATGGCTACACCTTC. The encoded protein is CSAFQDGYTF. The variable domain in full, with the rest retrieved from reference TRBV29-1 and TRBJ1-2, is SAVISQKPSRDICQRGTSLTIQCQVDSQVTMMFWYRQQPGQSLTLIATANQGSEATYESGFVIDKFPISRPNLTFSTLTVSNMSPEDSSIYLCSAFQDGYTFGSGTRLTVV.

This sequence joins TRBV30 and TRBJ1-2; perhaps TRBD1 as D (5 bases). Germline assignment: CDR1 GTSNPN and CDR2 SVGIG (reference sequence). Trimming took 1 base from V and 5 from J, leaving 17 bases between them. The CDR3 is 15 amino acids. The CDR3 is CAWSGGGPLLYGYTF. The DNA of the CDR3 is TGTGCCTGGAGTGGGGGCGGTCCACTCTTATATGGCTACACCTTC.

CDR3 loop: CASSQENRPSYEQYF. In nucleotides, the CDR3 is TGTGCCAGCAGCCAAGAGAACAGACCCTCCTACGAGCAGTACTTC. The chain couples TRBV14 to TRBJ2-7; D is uncertain. The CDR3 is 15 residues long. Per germline, CDR1 SGHDN and CDR2 FVKESK. Deletions cut 0 bases from V and 0 bases from J, with 9 bases between.

This chain connects TRBV5-4 to TRBJ1-4; D ambiguous. Germline loops: CDR1 SGHNT, CDR2 YYREEE (reference sequence). This CDR3 has 13 residues. Trimming pared 7 bases from V and 5 bases from J, leaving 12 bases between. The CDR3 coding sequence is TGTGCCAGCCGTGACGGGGTAAATGAAAAACTGTTTTTT. As protein: CASRDGVNEKLFF.

This clone was recorded only once. This rearrangement joins TRBV6-5 to TRBJ2-5, with D possibly being TRBD2 (6 bases). The CDR3 runs 16 residues. Trimming pared 0 bases from V and 4 bases from J, leaving 15 bases between. Germline loops: CDR1 MNHEY, CDR2 SVGAGI. The CDR3 protein is CASSYSLEGLIETQYF. CDR3 nucleotide sequence: TGTGCCAGCAGTTACTCGTTGGAGGGATTGATAGAGACCCAGTACTTC.

V and J are TRBV27 and TRBJ2-7; D is perhaps TRBD1 (6 bases). The V gene lost 5 bases and the J gene lost 7 bases, with 27 bases spanning the gap. The CDR3 is 17 amino acids. The germline CDR1 and CDR2 sequences are MNHEY and SMNVEV (reference sequence). The CDR3 nucleotides are TGTGCCAGCAGTCTTATAGCCCCGGGACACGGGGCCGGGGAGCAGTACTTC. Translating it yields CASSLIAPGHGAGEQYF.